The 30 T cell receptor beta chains listed next were all sequenced from one sample in a study of quantifying T cell responses using KT2 cells (TCRdb year 2017). Context from the whole study: RNA was DNase-treated and reverse transcribed with TCR alpha and beta constant-region primers, mostly using SuperScript III.

The library relied on UMI-ligation and nested PCR. The sequencer listed for this sample is Illumina MiSeq. A single-stranded oligonucleotide bearing the Illumina SP2 sequence and a UMI was ligated to the 3' end of the cDNA with T4 RNA ligase 1. PCR1 used around 4 cycles (98 degrees C 15 s, 69 degrees C 30 s, 72 degrees C 40 s), and the beta primer was an equimolar mix of RC1.1 and RC1.2 that covered TRBC1 and TRBC2. Using fastp trimming at Q25 and MiXCR clonotype assembly, TCRdb reanalyzed the public sequencing data and kept in-frame beta chains. CDR3 protein duplicates are merged, each entry listing the most common genes and DNA. This sample gives approximately 41,000 distinct CDR3 sequences in total; about 18% of them show up just once. Around two fifths of the sample belongs to the ten largest clones. Sequenced input: PBMCs spiked with cells of the T cell clone KT2. The receptors come from a human donor.

The chain is built from TRBV7-8 and TRBJ2-7, with D tentatively TRBD1 or TRBD2 (5 bases each). The V gene's germline CDR1 is SGHVS and CDR2 FQNEAQ. The CDR3 runs 14 residues. Trimming took off 5 bases at V and 2 bases at J, with 13 bases between the two ends. CDR3 sequence reads: CASSPTGLTYEQYF. Here the CDR3 DNA reads TGTGCCAGCAGCCCTACGGGGCTCACCTACGAGCAGTACTTC.

This chain links TRBV6-2 or TRBV6-3 with TRBJ2-7; maybe TRBD2 (6 bases). The V gene's germline CDR1 is MNHEY and CDR2 SVGEGT. The CDR3 length is 14 residues. V was cut by 3 bases and J by 2 bases, with 11 bases left in between. The CDR3 nucleotides are TGTGCCAGCAGTTATGGGACTGACGCCTACGAGCAGTACTTC. It specifies CASSYGTDAYEQYF.

On this clonotype: The junction does not match germline at one end; this may be a read error. The V gene is TRBV5-1, the J gene TRBJ1-1; possible D gene TRBD1, 6 bases. The CDR3 consists of 13 residues. In germline, CDR1 is SGHRS, CDR2 YFSETQ. The CDR3 sequence: CASNGGLKTEAFF. CDR3 in DNA: TGCGCCAGCAACGGGGGCTTGAAAACTGAAGCTTTCTTT.

V usage is TRBV10-3 and J usage is TRBJ1-5, with D possibly TRBD1 on 5 matching bases. Germline V gene lookup returns CDR1 ENHRY and CDR2 SYGVKD. The V gene lost 8 bases and the J gene lost 3 bases, with 14 bases spanning the gap. This CDR3 is built from 14 residues. The chain's CDR3 is CAIGTSSANQPQHF. CDR3 bases: TGTGCCATCGGGACCTCCAGCGCCAATCAGCCCCAGCATTTT.

By proportion, this clonotype is medium-sized (0.01 to 0.1%). The gene calls are TRBV20-1 and TRBJ1-5; D ambiguous. The length of the CDR3 is 16 residues. Trimming took 6 bases from V and 6 from J, leaving 24 bases between them. Germline V lookup: CDR1 DFQATT, CDR2 SNEGSKA (reference sequence). CDR3 coding DNA: TGCAGTGCGAGTCTAGACGAAAAGGGAGATAGTCAGCCCCAGCATTTT. The encoded protein is CSASLDEKGDSQPQHF.

There are a few counts of this clonotype. The gene calls are TRBV2 and TRBJ1-2; 9 positions match TRBD1. CDR1 and CDR2 from the germline V gene are SNHLY and FYNNEI. The trim removed 8 bases at V and 3 bases at J, leaving 10 bases unmatched. CDR3 length equals 15 residues. The CDR3 bases are TGTGCCAGCGGCTCGGGGACAGGGACGGACTATGGCTACACCTTC. It is translated as CASGSGTGTDYGYTF.

The sample holds a few counts of this clonotype. This chain links TRBV6-2 or TRBV6-3 with TRBJ1-5, with 10 bases identical to TRBD1. Germline V CDR1 and CDR2: MNHEY, SVGEGT. The CDR3 has 18 residues. The V gene end was trimmed by 1 base and the J gene end by 0 bases; junction bases not matched to a gene: 6. DNA of the CDR3: TGTGCCAGCAGTTACTTTGGGACAGGGGCCTTTAGCAATCAGCCCCAGCATTTT. It translates to CASSYFGTGAFSNQPQHF.

This clonotype was seen a few times. The chain combines TRBV20-1 with TRBJ1-5; D is undetermined. V dropped 3 bases and J dropped 9 bases, with 18 bases sitting between them. Germline CDR1 and CDR2: DFQATT and SNEGSKA (reference sequence). The CDR3 spans 14 residues. In nucleotides, the CDR3 is TGCAGTGCTAGCGGTCGGGGAATTTGGGCGCCCCAGCATTTT. It translates to CSASGRGIWAPQHF.

This clonotype was seen more than once but under ten times. The V call is TRBV12-3 or TRBV12-4, the J call TRBJ2-5; tentatively, D is TRBD1 (5 bases). The CDR3 loop spans 14 amino acids. Trimming stripped 5 bases from V and 1 base from J, with 11 bases between. The CDR3 sequence: CASSIGATQETQYF. The CDR3, as DNA: TGTGCCAGCAGTATAGGGGCCACCCAAGAGACCCAGTACTTC.

This clonotype has ten or more counts. This rearrangement joins TRBV4-1 to TRBJ2-7; TRBD2 aligns across 11 bases. The CDR3 has 15 residues. The trim removed 1 base at V and 1 base at J, leaving 0 bases unmatched. The germline CDR1 and CDR2 sequences are MGHRA and YSYEKL. CDR3 sequence reads: CASSQGLAGSYEQYF. CDR3 DNA sequence: TGCGCCAGCAGCCAAGGACTAGCGGGATCCTACGAGCAGTACTTC.

This clonotype was found a few times. The rearrangement links TRBV29-1 to TRBJ1-1; D is possibly TRBD1 (6 bases). This CDR3 has 12 amino acids. V was clipped by 8 bases and J by 4 bases, with 14 bases between them. In germline, CDR1 is SQVTM, CDR2 ANQGSEA. The CDR3 loop reads CSHRGGGTEAFF. CDR3 coding DNA: TGCAGCCACCGGGGAGGGGGCACTGAAGCTTTCTTT.

The sample holds a few counts of this clonotype. The rearrangement links TRBV6-5 to TRBJ2-7; 13 nucleotides align to TRBD2. This CDR3 is 15 amino acids long. Germline CDR1 is MNHEY and CDR2 is SVGAGI. V was pared by 4 bases and J by 7 bases, with 7 bases of the junction left unmatched. The CDR3 spells CASSSTSGGANEQYF. CDR3 sequence (DNA): TGTGCCAGCAGTTCCACTAGCGGGGGGGCGAATGAGCAGTACTTC.

This clonotype was observed a few times. This chain links TRBV28 with TRBJ1-2, with D unclear. CDR1 and CDR2 (germline): MDHEN, SYDVKM. The CDR3 runs 14 residues. Trimming took 3 bases from V and 1 from J, leaving 9 bases between them. The chain's CDR3 is CASSFPGDNYGYTF. As DNA, the CDR3 is TGTGCCAGCAGTTTCCCGGGAGATAACTATGGCTACACCTTC.

This rearrangement joins TRBV20-1 to TRBJ2-4, with D perhaps TRBD1 or TRBD2 (5 bases each). The CDR3 length is 13 residues. Germline V gives CDR1 DFQATT, CDR2 SNEGSKA (reference sequence). Trimming took off 1 base at V and 7 bases at J, with 11 bases between the two ends. CDR3: CSARGGDRNIQYF. In DNA form, the CDR3 reads TGCAGTGCTAGAGGAGGGGATAGGAACATTCAGTACTTC.

The chain is built from TRBV25-1 and TRBJ2-2; D perhaps matches TRBD2 (7 bases). Trimming removed 3 bases at V and 5 bases at J, with 16 bases between. Germline V gene data show CDR1 as MGHDK and CDR2 as SYGVNS. CDR3 length: 16 amino acids. CDR3: CASSEGGLRRTGELFF. Here the CDR3 DNA reads TGTGCCAGCAGTGAGGGGGGGCTTAGGCGAACCGGGGAGCTGTTTTTT.

This clonotype occurred a few times. The CDR3 region is CARRATRWDYGYTF. Here the CDR3 DNA reads TGTGCACGGAGGGCCACCCGGTGGGACTATGGCTACACCTTC. The rearrangement uses TRBV21-1 and TRBJ1-2. TRBV21-1 is a pseudogene. This CDR3 has 14 amino acids.

V and J are TRBV12-3 or TRBV12-4 and TRBJ2-3; D not certain. This CDR3 has 13 amino acids. Trimming left V 6 bases short and J 2 bases short, with 9 bases between. The CDR3: CASRRRTTDTQYF. For the CDR3, the DNA is TGTGCCAGCAGAAGACGTACCACAGATACGCAGTATTTT.

This clonotype was seen a handful of times. The chain joins TRBV4-2 to TRBJ2-7; the D gene is possibly TRBD2 (6 bases). From germline, CDR1 is LGHNA and CDR2 YNFKEQ. The CDR3 loop spans 15 amino acids. The V gene lost 3 bases and the J gene lost 7 bases, with 19 bases spanning the gap. CDR3 residues: CASSQVPGLGGEQYF. The DNA for the CDR3 is TGTGCCAGCAGCCAGGTACCGGGACTTGGTGGGGAGCAGTACTTC.

The V gene is TRBV7-3, the J gene TRBJ1-1; 7 nucleotides align to TRBD1. The CDR3 contains 16 residues. The J segment lost 2 bases and the V segment lost 5 bases, leaving 11 bases of the junction unmatched. The V gene's germline CDR1 is SGHTA and CDR2 FQGTGA. The CDR3 coding sequence is TGTGCCAGCAGCCCTTCTACCGGGACAGCTAACACTGAAGCTTTCTTT. Its protein is CASSPSTGTANTEAFF.

The rearrangement uses TRBV6-4 and TRBJ2-3; perhaps D is TRBD1 or TRBD2 (5 bases each). V lost 0 bases to trimming and J lost 4 bases, with 8 bases between them. This CDR3 has 14 amino acids. Germline assignment: CDR1 MRHNA and CDR2 SNTAGT. The CDR3 here is CASSDSRGADTQYF. For the CDR3, the DNA is TGTGCCAGCAGTGACTCGAGAGGGGCAGATACGCAGTATTTT.

There are many counts of this clonotype. The chain has TRBV6-5 and TRBJ2-3; 9 bases match TRBD1. Germline CDR1 and CDR2: MNHEY and SVGAGI. V was clipped by 5 bases and J by 3 bases; unmatched bases: 12. The CDR3 totals 17 residues. CDR3 nucleotides: TGTGCCAGCAGTAACCTTTTAGGGACAGGGTCGACAGATACGCAGTATTTT. Amino acids: CASSNLLGTGSTDTQYF.

The J gene is TRBJ1-6, the V gene TRBV9; unclear D gene. Deletions cut 7 bases from V and 7 bases from J, with 15 bases between. The germline V gene encodes CDR1 SGDLS and CDR2 YYNGEE. This CDR3 has 14 residues. The CDR3 nucleotides are TGTGCCAGCGGTGCCGGCACCGTCAATTCACCCCTCCACTTT. Translating gives CASGAGTVNSPLHF.

On this clonotype: It may be a read error: a sequence one base away is much more abundant. The genes are TRBV7-8 and TRBJ2-2, with D possibly TRBD2 on 5 matching bases. Germline V gene lookup returns CDR1 SGHVS and CDR2 FQNEAQ. This CDR3 region has 14 residues. The CDR3 sequence is CVSSGAANTGELFF. CDR3 nucleotides: TGTGTCAGCAGCGGAGCAGCGAACACCGGGGAGCTGTTTTTT.

This clonotype was counted many times. This rearrangement joins TRBV6-1 to TRBJ2-1, with a weak D call TRBD2 (7 bases). The CDR3 spans 15 residues. Between the trimmed V and J ends, which lost 0 bases and 8 bases, there was a span of 14 bases. Germline V gene sequence: CDR1 MNHNS, CDR2 SASEGT. Here the CDR3 DNA reads TGTGCCAGCAGTGAAGCGCTTGGCGGGGGCGATGAGCAGTTCTTC. It codes for CASSEALGGGDEQFF.

This clonotype was recorded many times. The genes are TRBV11-3 and TRBJ1-3; D remains ambiguous. Germline lookup yields CDR1 SGHNT and CDR2 YENEEA. V shed 0 bases and J shed 0 bases, with 12 bases lying between them. The CDR3 is 17 residues long. The DNA of the CDR3 is TGTGCCAGCAGCTTAGATGGTTTGTGGAGCTCTGGAAACACCATATATTTT. This encodes CASSLDGLWSSGNTIYF.

This clonotype was seen a handful of times. V and J are TRBV15 and TRBJ2-3; D is perhaps TRBD2 (6 bases). Germline V gene sequence: CDR1 LNHNV, CDR2 YYDKDF (reference sequence). With 3 bases removed from V and 5 bases from J, the gap between germline ends came to 9 bases. This CDR3 comprises 13 residues. This chain's CDR3 is CATSRAGRDTQYF. In nucleotides, the CDR3 is TGTGCCACCAGCAGGGCGGGGAGAGATACGCAGTATTTT.

The J gene is TRBJ2-7, the V gene TRBV29-1; D may correspond to TRBD1 or TRBD2 (6 bases each). The germline gives CDR1 SQVTM, CDR2 ANQGSEA. Trimming stripped 7 bases from V and 1 base from J, with 14 bases between. The CDR3 consists of 13 residues. The CDR3 DNA sequence: TGCAGCGCCGTCGGGGGCCTTTCCTACGAGCAGTACTTC. This gives the protein CSAVGGLSYEQYF.

DNA of the CDR3: TGTGCCAGCAGCTTAGTAGAAAACATTCAGTACTTC. It specifies CASSLVENIQYF. This chain uses TRBV7-9 with TRBJ2-4; D gene uncertain. The length of the CDR3 is 12 residues. The germline V gene has CDR1 SEHNR and CDR2 FQNEAQ (reference sequence). V was cut by 1 base and J by 5 bases, with 3 bases left in between. Complete variable domain (other parts from reference TRBV7-9 and TRBJ2-4): DTGVSQNPRHKITKRGQNVTFRCDPISEHNRLYWYRQTLGQGPEFLTYFQNEAQLEKSRLLSDRFSAERPKGSFSTLEIQRTEQGDSAMYLCASSLVENIQYFGAGTRLSVL.

Regarding this clonotype: An end of the junction does not agree with germline; a read error may underlie this. The rearrangement links TRBV6-2 or TRBV6-3 to TRBJ2-1; 10 bases line up with TRBD2. The germline V gene encodes CDR1 MNHEY and CDR2 SVGEGT. This CDR3 has 16 amino acids. The CDR3 DNA reads as TGTGCCAGCAGTTACTTGAGCGGGAGGGCCTATAATGAGCAGTTCTTC. It specifies CASSYLSGRAYNEQFF.

The table lists this clonotype with a few counts. The chain has TRBV19 and TRBJ2-3, with 8 bases lining up with TRBD2. The germline CDR1 and CDR2 sequences are LNHDA and SQIVND (reference sequence). The CDR3 contains 17 residues. V gave up 0 bases and J gave up 9 bases; unmatched junction bases: 14. The CDR3 DNA follows: TGTGCCAGTAGTATAGATTTGGCTAGCGGGCCATCGTCAACGCAGTATTTT. Translating gives CASSIDLASGPSSTQYF.